Shown below are 4 T cell receptor beta chains from a single sample sequenced in a study of technical replicates of blood from a few donors. Clones were sequenced by immunoSEQ multiplex PCR, and TCRdb holds only the in-frame ones, with some missing. The sample consists of about 59,000 clones, 97% of them appearing once. Sequencing was performed on T cells isolated from PBMCs. These receptor sequences come from a human donor in good health.

The rearrangement links TRBV11-2 to TRBJ2-3, with D uncertain. Germline lookup yields CDR1 SGHAT and CDR2 FQNNGV. V lost 5 bases, J lost 8 bases, and 8 bases lay in between. The CDR3 sequence is 11 residues long. DNA for the CDR3: TGTGCCAGCAGCCTTCTACGTACGCAGTATTTT. Protein: CASSLLRTQYF.

The chain carries TRBV6-4 and TRBJ2-3; D is possibly TRBD1 (6 bases). The germline V and J ends were trimmed by 6 bases and 3 bases, with 10 bases remaining between them. The CDR3 runs to 13 residues. Germline V gives CDR1 MRHNA, CDR2 SNTAGT. CDR3 nucleotides: TGTGCCAGCAGACGACAGGAGACAGATACGCAGTATTTT. Translated: CASRRQETDTQYF.

The chain couples TRBV2 to TRBJ2-7; D may be TRBD1 (6 bases). Germline CDR1 and CDR2: SNHLY and FYNNEI. The CDR3 loop spans 15 amino acids. The V and J ends lost 6 bases and 3 bases respectively, with 18 bases between them. The CDR3 DNA follows: TGTGCCAGCAGCCTTTCAGGGGCCGCCCACTACGAGCAGTACTTC. Its translation: CASSLSGAAHYEQYF. Complete variable domain (other parts from reference TRBV2 and TRBJ2-7): EPEVTQTPSHQVTQMGQEVILRCVPISNHLYFYWYRQILGQKVEFLVSFYNNEISEKSEIFDDQFSVERPDGSNFTLKIRSTKLEDSAMYFCASSLSGAAHYEQYFGPGTRLTVT.

The chain couples TRBV5-1 to TRBJ2-7; 8 nucleotides line up with TRBD1. The V segment lost 5 bases and the J segment 3 bases; nucleotides outside the gene matches: 10. Germline-derived CDR1 and CDR2 are SGHRS and YFSETQ. The CDR3 is made up of 15 amino acids. The CDR3 loop reads CASSHGGQDFYEQYF. CDR3 coding DNA: TGCGCCAGCAGTCACGGGGGACAGGACTTCTACGAGCAGTACTTC.